Listed here are 17 T cell receptor beta chains from one sample, sequenced in a study of blood T cell repertoires in COVID-19. Profiled with immunoSEQ multiplex PCR; TCRdb holds only in-frame clones, not every one. The repertoire holds approximately 60,000 clones, with about three quarters as singletons. Sequencing was done on a sample of peripheral blood. Every receptor here comes from a human donor in a cohort sampled during active COVID-19.

The rearrangement uses TRBV19 and TRBJ1-4; 8 bases are shared with TRBD1. The germline gives CDR1 LNHDA, CDR2 SQIVND (reference sequence). This CDR3 comprises 17 residues. V was pared by 1 base and J by 3 bases, with 7 bases of the junction left unmatched. The CDR3 region has the DNA TGTGCCAGTAGTATAGGCACAGGGGGAGTGGCTAATGAAAAACTGTTTTTT. Translating gives CASSIGTGGVANEKLFF.

The chain joins TRBV5-1 to TRBJ2-7; 10 bases line up with TRBD1. Per germline, CDR1 SGHRS and CDR2 YFSETQ. Losses at the gene ends were 3 bases for V and 5 bases for J; bases not matched to a gene: 2. The CDR3 loop spans 13 amino acids. CDR3 nucleotides: TGCGCCAGCAGCTCGGGACAGGGGAACGAGCAGTACTTC. Translation: CASSSGQGNEQYF.

Written as DNA, the CDR3 is TGTGCCAGCAGTAAGGGACTAGCGGGGATTCGAGGAGAGACCCAGTACTTC. As protein: CASSKGLAGIRGETQYF. The chain uses TRBV2 and TRBJ2-5, with 13 bases identical to TRBD2. This CDR3 spans 17 amino acids. V shed 5 bases and J 4 bases; nucleotides not matched to a gene: 10. CDR1 and CDR2 (germline): SNHLY, FYNNEI.

The chain has TRBV5-1 and TRBJ2-2; weak D call: TRBD2 (6 bases). V was trimmed by 5 bases and J by 2 bases, leaving 10 bases between them. The CDR3 has 14 residues. CDR1 and CDR2 from the germline V gene are SGHRS and YFSETQ. CDR3 sequence: CASRRTINTGELFF. The CDR3 DNA follows: TGCGCCAGCAGACGGACTATAAACACCGGGGAGCTGTTTTTT. The full variable domain, in which reference TRBV5-1 and TRBJ2-2 provide the parts outside the CDR3, is KAGVTQTPRYLIKTRGQQVTLSCSPISGHRSVSWYQQTPGQGLQFLFEYFSETQRNKGNFPGRFSGRQFSNSRSEMNVSTLELGDSALYLCASRRTINTGELFFGEGSRLTVL.

Written as DNA, the CDR3 is TGTGCTAGTGGCATCGCAGCGGGGGCCGGGGAGCTGTTTTTT. This gives the protein CASGIAAGAGELFF. The J gene is TRBJ2-2, the V gene TRBV12-5; 8 bases align to TRBD2. The CDR3 extends over 14 amino acids. From germline, CDR1 is LGHNT and CDR2 FRNRAP. V trimming: 6 bases; J trimming: 6 bases; junction bases outside the gene matches: 6. Looking up the rest from reference TRBV12-5 and TRBJ2-2 gives the full variable domain: DARVTQTPRHKVTEMGQEVTMRCQPILGHNTVFWYRQTMMQGLELLAYFRNRAPLDDSGMPKDRFSAEMPDATLATLKIQPSEPRDSAVYFCASGIAAGAGELFFGEGSRLTVL.

CDR3 coding DNA: TGTGCCAGCAGCTTAGCCGAGGGTAAGGCTGAAGCTTTCTTT. It is translated as CASSLAEGKAEAFF. The rearrangement uses TRBV7-2 and TRBJ1-1; D is ambiguous. This CDR3 comprises 14 residues. Germline CDR1 reads SGHTA; CDR2 reads FQGNSA. V lost 0 bases to trimming and J lost 6 bases, with 11 bases between them.

This clone was seen only a few times. The chain combines TRBV7-8 with TRBJ2-1; 12 nucleotides agree with TRBD2. Germline trimming cut 6 bases from V and 9 bases from J; bases unmatched to any gene: 9. This CDR3 has 15 amino acids. The germline gives CDR1 SGHVS, CDR2 FQNEAQ. The CDR3 sequence: CASRLLAGGLGEQFF. DNA for the CDR3: TGTGCCAGCAGACTCCTAGCGGGGGGGCTTGGTGAGCAGTTCTTC.

V is TRBV6-5 and J is TRBJ2-2; maybe TRBD2 (5 bases). The CDR3 loop spans 14 amino acids. Germline assignment: CDR1 MNHEY and CDR2 SVGAGI. The germline V and J ends were trimmed by 2 bases and 4 bases, with 8 bases remaining between them. This CDR3 reads CASSYGSITGELFF. CDR3 sequence (DNA): TGTGCCAGCAGTTACGGGAGTATCACCGGGGAGCTGTTTTTT.

The chain is built from TRBV6-5 and TRBJ2-5, with a weak D call TRBD1 (5 bases). Deletions cut 7 bases from V and 5 bases from J, with 14 bases between. There are 13 residues in the CDR3. The germline CDR1 and CDR2 sequences are MNHEY and SVGAGI. The CDR3 DNA reads as TGTGCCAGCACCCTTCGTCACAGGGAGACCCAGTACTTC. Translation: CASTLRHRETQYF.

This clone appeared a single time. This chain connects TRBV3-1 (or the pseudogene TRBV3-2) to TRBJ2-1, with D possibly being TRBD1 (6 bases). Germline CDR1 reads LGHDT; CDR2 reads YNNKEL (reference sequence). The CDR3 runs 13 residues. Trimming removed 8 bases at V and 5 bases at J, with 13 bases between. DNA for the CDR3: TGTGCCAGCTCTTTAAGGACAGACAATGAGCAGTTCTTC. Encoded protein: CASSLRTDNEQFF.

This chain links TRBV7-9 with TRBJ1-1; 7 nucleotides agree with TRBD1. Germline V gene data show CDR1 as SEHNR and CDR2 as FQNEAQ (reference sequence). Trimming removed 4 bases from V and 11 bases from J; junction bases left unmatched: 28. This CDR3 is built from 19 residues. The CDR3 loop is CASSSRPISGTDWRNGAFF. CDR3 nucleotides: TGTGCCAGCAGCTCACGTCCAATATCCGGGACAGATTGGCGAAATGGGGCTTTCTTT.

The rearrangement uses TRBV11-3 and TRBJ2-3; 9 bases fit TRBD1. There are 15 residues in the CDR3. The junction had 6 bases not matched to a gene; V was cut back by 3 bases and J by 5 bases. Germline values: CDR1 SGHNT, CDR2 YENEEA. CDR3 protein: CASSLAGQGKDTQYF. DNA for the CDR3: TGTGCCAGCAGCTTGGCGGGACAGGGAAAAGATACGCAGTATTTT.

The chain recombines TRBV5-6 with TRBJ1-5; D not resolved. Trimming removed 3 bases at V and 1 base at J, with 8 bases between. CDR3 size: 14 residues. CDR1 and CDR2 from the germline V gene are SGHDT and YYEEEE. DNA of the CDR3: TGTGCCAGCAGCTCGGGAAAAAGCAATCAGCCCCAGCATTTT. It encodes CASSSGKSNQPQHF.

The chain links TRBV7-2 to TRBJ1-1; D is perhaps TRBD1 (6 bases). V was trimmed by 5 bases and J by 2 bases, leaving 12 bases between them. Germline assignment: CDR1 SGHTA and CDR2 FQGNSA. This CDR3 region has 14 residues. CDR3 region: CASSPQTGNTEAFF. The CDR3 DNA sequence: TGTGCCAGCAGCCCGCAGACAGGTAACACTGAAGCTTTCTTT. Full variable domain (missing parts from reference TRBV7-2 and TRBJ1-1): GAGVSQSPSNKVTEKGKDVELRCDPISGHTALYWYRQSLGQGLEFLIYFQGNSAPDKSGLPSDRFSAERTGGSVSTLTIQRTQQEDSAVYLCASSPQTGNTEAFFGQGTRLTVV.

The chain is built from TRBV6-5 and TRBJ1-1; D is possibly TRBD1 (5 bases). In germline, CDR1 is MNHEY, CDR2 SVGAGI. The CDR3 extends over 14 amino acids. V dropped 3 bases and J dropped 4 bases, with 12 bases sitting between them. CDR3 region: CASSYRGQGTEAFF. CDR3 nucleotides: TGTGCCAGCAGTTATAGGGGTCAGGGCACTGAAGCTTTCTTT.

This clone occurred once. The chain carries TRBV3-1 (or the pseudogene TRBV3-2) and TRBJ2-1; no firm D call. This CDR3 has 15 residues. Trimming left V 1 base short and J 0 bases short, with 7 bases between. The germline CDR1 and CDR2 sequences are LGHDT and YNNKEL (reference sequence). The CDR3 is CASSQAPSSYNEQFF. As DNA, the CDR3 is TGTGCCAGCAGCCAAGCCCCGAGCTCCTACAATGAGCAGTTCTTC.

V gene TRBV30 combines with J gene TRBJ1-4; a weak D match, TRBD1 (5 bases). The CDR3 covers 19 residues. Between the trimmed V and J ends, which lost 5 bases and 0 bases, there was a span of 25 bases. Germline V CDR1 and CDR2: GTSNPN, SVGIG (reference sequence). In DNA, the CDR3 is TGTGCCTGGGGACCGGGGGGACTAGGTCCAAGATCAACTAATGAAAAACTGTTTTTT. Residues: CAWGPGGLGPRSTNEKLFF.